Listed below are T cell receptor beta chains from one sample, sequenced in a study of blood T cell repertoires in COVID-19. Clones were sequenced by immunoSEQ multiplex PCR, and TCRdb holds only the in-frame ones, with some missing. Counted here are approximately 480,000 clones, approximately 92% occurring once; the ten biggest clones make up around 0.92%. Sequences were obtained from peripheral blood. The receptors were gathered from a man aged 18 to 30 with COVID-19, enrolled during active disease. The CDR3 runs from the conserved cysteine through the conserved F or W. The D gene is left open where the match is weak. Size is stated for part of the rows, as once, few or many counts, or as a class when the clone is expanded.

CDR3nt: TGTGCCAGCAGCTCAACCGAGGGGGCGGGAGATACGCAGTATTTT; CDR3aa: CASSSTEGAGDTQYF; j_gene: TRBJ2-3; v_gene: TRBV7-9; abundance: .; d_gene: TRBD1
CDR3nt: TGTGCCAGCAGCCCCGCAGGGGGGCCCAATCAGCCCCAGCATTTT; CDR3aa: CASSPAGGPNQPQHF; j_gene: TRBJ1-5; v_gene: TRBV7-9; abundance: .; d_gene: TRBD1
CDR3nt: TGTGCCAGCAAGTGGGAGGGCAATCAGCCCCAGCATTTT; CDR3aa: CASKWEGNQPQHF; j_gene: TRBJ1-5; v_gene: TRBV2; abundance: .; d_gene: .
CDR3nt: TGTGTCAGAAGCTTACCCTCGGGACAGGGGGCCTCTGGAAACACCATATATTTT; CDR3aa: CVRSLPSGQGASGNTIYF; j_gene: TRBJ1-3; v_gene: TRBV7-5; abundance: .; d_gene: .
CDR3nt: TGTGCCAGCAGCGACAGGGGGCCTGCGAACACTGAAGCTTTCTTT; CDR3aa: CASSDRGPANTEAFF; j_gene: TRBJ1-1; v_gene: TRBV25-1; abundance: .; d_gene: TRBD1
CDR3nt: TGTGCCAGTAGTATAGAGACAGGGCCCACAGATACGCAGTATTTT; CDR3aa: CASSIETGPTDTQYF; j_gene: TRBJ2-3; v_gene: TRBV19; abundance: .; d_gene: TRBD1
CDR3nt: TGTGCCAGCAGTTACTCGGGACAGCTCACTGAAGCTTTCTTT; CDR3aa: CASSYSGQLTEAFF; j_gene: TRBJ1-1; v_gene: TRBV6-5; abundance: few; d_gene: TRBD1
CDR3nt: TGTGCCAGTAGTAGGGGAGACAGGGGTACGCAGTATTTT; CDR3aa: CASSRGDRGTQYF; j_gene: TRBJ2-3; v_gene: TRBV19; abundance: .; d_gene: TRBD1
CDR3nt: TGTGCCAGCAGCCCAGGACAGACTAGCAATCAGCCCCAGCATTTT; CDR3aa: CASSPGQTSNQPQHF; j_gene: TRBJ1-5; v_gene: TRBV5-5; abundance: once; d_gene: .
CDR3nt: TGTGCCAGTAGTATAGATCAACCCATCGGCACCGGGGAGCTGTTTTTT; CDR3aa: CASSIDQPIGTGELFF; j_gene: TRBJ2-2; v_gene: TRBV19; abundance: .; d_gene: .
CDR3nt: TGTGCCAGCCAAAACCGACTAGCGACAACAGATACGCAGTATTTT; CDR3aa: CASQNRLATTDTQYF; j_gene: TRBJ2-3; v_gene: TRBV13; abundance: .; d_gene: TRBD2
CDR3nt: TGTGCAAGTCGCTTAAACAGGCGACTAGTTTTTGATGAGCAGTTCTTC; CDR3aa: CASRLNRRLVFDEQFF; j_gene: TRBJ2-1; v_gene: TRBV12-2; abundance: .; d_gene: .
CDR3nt: TGTGCCAGCAGCTTGATTACTAGCGGGACCTACAATGAGCAGTTCTTC; CDR3aa: CASSLITSGTYNEQFF; j_gene: TRBJ2-1; v_gene: TRBV5-4; abundance: .; d_gene: TRBD2
CDR3nt: TGTGCCAGCAGTGTAGAGGGGGGCAATCAGCCCCAGCATTTT; CDR3aa: CASSVEGGNQPQHF; j_gene: TRBJ1-5; v_gene: TRBV2; abundance: .; d_gene: .
CDR3nt: TGTGCCAGCAGACAGGAGGAAAAACTGTTTTTT; CDR3aa: CASRQEEKLFF; j_gene: TRBJ1-4; v_gene: TRBV3-1/TRBV3-2; abundance: .; d_gene: .
CDR3nt: TGTGCCAGCAGCCCAGCACTAGCGGGAGAAGGCGATGAGCAGTTCTTC; CDR3aa: CASSPALAGEGDEQFF; j_gene: TRBJ2-1; v_gene: TRBV3-1/TRBV3-2; abundance: .; d_gene: TRBD2
CDR3nt: TGTGCCAGTAGGACGACCCACCGGGACACCGCGCAGTACTTC; CDR3aa: CASRTTHRDTAQYF; j_gene: TRBJ2-7; v_gene: TRBV19; abundance: .; d_gene: .
CDR3nt: TGTGCTAGTGGTTTGCCCATAGCGGGGCTTTACACCGGGGAGCTGTTTTTT; CDR3aa: CASGLPIAGLYTGELFF; j_gene: TRBJ2-2; v_gene: TRBV12-5; abundance: .; d_gene: TRBD2
CDR3nt: TGTGCCATCAGTGAGGGGACAGGCCGACCTATGAACACTGAAGCTTTCTTT; CDR3aa: CAISEGTGRPMNTEAFF; j_gene: TRBJ1-1; v_gene: TRBV10-3; abundance: .; d_gene: TRBD1
CDR3nt: TGTGCCAGCAGCTTGTTAGGGGGCAAATATGGCTACACCTTC; CDR3aa: CASSLLGGKYGYTF; j_gene: TRBJ1-2; v_gene: TRBV5-4; abundance: .; d_gene: TRBD1
CDR3nt: TGCGCCAGTAGTCCGGGAGCCTACGAGCAGTACTTC; CDR3aa: CASSPGAYEQYF; j_gene: TRBJ2-7; v_gene: TRBV10-1; abundance: .; d_gene: .
CDR3nt: TGTGCCAGCAGCTCACGACCAACTAGCGGGAGGGCATACGAGCAGTACTTC; CDR3aa: CASSSRPTSGRAYEQYF; j_gene: TRBJ2-7; v_gene: TRBV7-6; abundance: .; d_gene: TRBD2
CDR3nt: TGTGCCATCAAAGGACTAGCGGGGGGAGATACGCAGTATTTT; CDR3aa: CAIKGLAGGDTQYF; j_gene: TRBJ2-3; v_gene: TRBV10-3; abundance: .; d_gene: TRBD2
CDR3nt: TGTGCCAGCAGCCAAGGAGGCCCTTATAGCAATCAGCCCCAGCATTTT; CDR3aa: CASSQGGPYSNQPQHF; j_gene: TRBJ1-5; v_gene: TRBV3-1/TRBV3-2; abundance: once; d_gene: .
CDR3nt: TGTGCCACCAGCAGAGAGAGGAGGGCGGAAGAGACCCAGTACTTC; CDR3aa: CATSRERRAEETQYF; j_gene: TRBJ2-5; v_gene: TRBV15; abundance: .; d_gene: .
CDR3nt: TGTGTCAGAAGCCCTAGGCGACAGGAGTCCTCTGGGGCCAACGTCCTGACTTTC; CDR3aa: CVRSPRRQESSGANVLTF; j_gene: TRBJ2-6; v_gene: TRBV7-5; abundance: .; d_gene: .
CDR3nt: TGTGCCAGCAGTGTTCAGGGGAGCAACACTGAAGCTTTCTTT; CDR3aa: CASSVQGSNTEAFF; j_gene: TRBJ1-1; v_gene: TRBV2; abundance: few; d_gene: .
CDR3nt: TGTGCCAGCAGTTACGGCGGGGTCAATCAGCCCCAGCATTTT; CDR3aa: CASSYGGVNQPQHF; j_gene: TRBJ1-5; v_gene: TRBV6-2/TRBV6-3; abundance: .; d_gene: .
CDR3nt: TGTGCCAGCTCACTTCAAAGGGCTAGCGGTTCCTACGAGCAGTACTTC; CDR3aa: CASSLQRASGSYEQYF; j_gene: TRBJ2-7; v_gene: TRBV18; abundance: .; d_gene: TRBD2
CDR3nt: TGTGCCAGCAGCACAGGGGGCTATGGAAACACCATATATTTT; CDR3aa: CASSTGGYGNTIYF; j_gene: TRBJ1-3; v_gene: TRBV7-9; abundance: .; d_gene: TRBD1
CDR3nt: TGTGCCTGGAAGTCCCAGGTCAACCTTTTAACCCAGTACTTC; CDR3aa: CAWKSQVNLLTQYF; j_gene: TRBJ2-5; v_gene: TRBV30; abundance: .; d_gene: .
CDR3nt: TGCGCCAGCAGCCAAGATGCGGGGACAGCAGATACGCAGTATTTT; CDR3aa: CASSQDAGTADTQYF; j_gene: TRBJ2-3; v_gene: TRBV4-1; abundance: .; d_gene: .
CDR3nt: TGCGCCAGCAGCGTGCCCGGGGTAAACACAGATACGCAGTATTTT; CDR3aa: CASSVPGVNTDTQYF; j_gene: TRBJ2-3; v_gene: TRBV5-1; abundance: few; d_gene: .
CDR3nt: TGTGCCAGCAGCTTAGTAGGCGGGAGTCACAACAATGAGCAGTTCTTC; CDR3aa: CASSLVGGSHNNEQFF; j_gene: TRBJ2-1; v_gene: TRBV7-4; abundance: .; d_gene: TRBD2
CDR3nt: TGTGCCAGCAGTGGGACACGGCAAGAGACCCAGTACTTC; CDR3aa: CASSGTRQETQYF; j_gene: TRBJ2-5; v_gene: TRBV2; abundance: .; d_gene: .
CDR3nt: TGTGCCAGCAGTTTAGTCCAGGACACTGAAGCTTTCTTT; CDR3aa: CASSLVQDTEAFF; j_gene: TRBJ1-1; v_gene: TRBV12-3/TRBV12-4; abundance: .; d_gene: .
CDR3nt: TGTGCCACCAGTGATCTCGGGACTAGCGGACTTGATACGCAGTATTTT; CDR3aa: CATSDLGTSGLDTQYF; j_gene: TRBJ2-3; v_gene: TRBV24-1; abundance: .; d_gene: TRBD2
CDR3nt: TGCAGCGTTGGGCAGGACACTGAAGCTTTCTTT; CDR3aa: CSVGQDTEAFF; j_gene: TRBJ1-1; v_gene: TRBV29-1; abundance: .; d_gene: .
CDR3nt: TGTGCCAGCAGTCCAGACCAGCCCGGACCTCCAGGGGACAATGAGCAGTTCTTC; CDR3aa: CASSPDQPGPPGDNEQFF; j_gene: TRBJ2-1; v_gene: TRBV27; abundance: .; d_gene: .
CDR3nt: TGCGCCAGCAGCTGGGCCGGGACAGGGGAAGAGCAGTACTTC; CDR3aa: CASSWAGTGEEQYF; j_gene: TRBJ2-7; v_gene: TRBV5-1; abundance: .; d_gene: TRBD1
CDR3nt: TGTGCCACCAGCAGGCGGACTAGCGGGTTAGGAGAGACCCAGTACTTC; CDR3aa: CATSRRTSGLGETQYF; j_gene: TRBJ2-5; v_gene: TRBV15; abundance: .; d_gene: TRBD2
CDR3nt: TGTGCCAGCAGCGAGAATCTCTCGAGTCAGCCCCAGCATTTT; CDR3aa: CASSENLSSQPQHF; j_gene: TRBJ1-5; v_gene: TRBV2; abundance: once; d_gene: .
CDR3nt: TGTGCCAGCAGTGAACCCCGGACAGGGTTTAACACTGAAGCTTTCTTT; CDR3aa: CASSEPRTGFNTEAFF; j_gene: TRBJ1-1; v_gene: TRBV6-1; abundance: .; d_gene: TRBD1
CDR3nt: TGTGCCAGTAGTATAGACCGGACAGGGGTTGGTTCACCCCTCCACTTT; CDR3aa: CASSIDRTGVGSPLHF; j_gene: TRBJ1-6; v_gene: TRBV19; abundance: .; d_gene: TRBD1
CDR3nt: TGTGCCAGCAGCCTAGGGGGGAACACTGAAGCTTTCTTT; CDR3aa: CASSLGGNTEAFF; j_gene: TRBJ1-1; v_gene: TRBV2; abundance: .; d_gene: .
CDR3nt: TGTGCCAGCAATGACCATATTTGGACTTTGTCCATAGCCAAAAACATTCAGTACTTC; CDR3aa: CASNDHIWTLSIAKNIQYF; j_gene: TRBJ2-4; v_gene: TRBV6-1; abundance: .; d_gene: .
CDR3nt: TGTGCCAGCAGTATTACTGAGAATGAGCAGTTCTTC; CDR3aa: CASSITENEQFF; j_gene: TRBJ2-1; v_gene: TRBV2; abundance: .; d_gene: .
CDR3nt: TGTGCCAGCAGCTACTCACAGGGGCGCGGAAACACCATATATTTT; CDR3aa: CASSYSQGRGNTIYF; j_gene: TRBJ1-3; v_gene: TRBV7-2; abundance: once; d_gene: TRBD1
CDR3nt: TGTGCCAGCAGTCCCCCCGGGACACGGAACTACGAGCAGTACTTC; CDR3aa: CASSPPGTRNYEQYF; j_gene: TRBJ2-7; v_gene: TRBV6-5; abundance: .; d_gene: .
CDR3nt: TGTGCCACCAGTGCCCAGGCTAGCAATCAGCCCCAGCATTTT; CDR3aa: CATSAQASNQPQHF; j_gene: TRBJ1-5; v_gene: TRBV24-1; abundance: .; d_gene: .
CDR3nt: TGTGCCAGCTCACCACCGACAGGGAGAATAGGGACCCAGTACTTC; CDR3aa: CASSPPTGRIGTQYF; j_gene: TRBJ2-5; v_gene: TRBV18; abundance: .; d_gene: TRBD1
CDR3nt: TGCGCCAGCAGCCAAGGGCCTTGGGGGGGGAGCTCCTACAATGAGCAGTTCTTC; CDR3aa: CASSQGPWGGSSYNEQFF; j_gene: TRBJ2-1; v_gene: TRBV4-1; abundance: .; d_gene: TRBD2
CDR3nt: TGTGCCAGCAGTGTGCAGGAACAGGGATACGACGAGCAGTACTTC; CDR3aa: CASSVQEQGYDEQYF; j_gene: TRBJ2-7; v_gene: TRBV6-2/TRBV6-3; abundance: .; d_gene: .
CDR3nt: TGCGCCAGCAGCCAAAGAGACGGGGTTTACACTGAAGCTTTCTTT; CDR3aa: CASSQRDGVYTEAFF; j_gene: TRBJ1-1; v_gene: TRBV4-1; abundance: .; d_gene: .
CDR3nt: TGTGCCAGCAGCAAAAGACTAGCGGGAAGGGACGAGCAGTACTTC; CDR3aa: CASSKRLAGRDEQYF; j_gene: TRBJ2-7; v_gene: TRBV5-8; abundance: .; d_gene: TRBD2
CDR3nt: TGTGCCAGCAGTTCCACTAGCGGAATCTACAATGAGCAGTTCTTC; CDR3aa: CASSSTSGIYNEQFF; j_gene: TRBJ2-1; v_gene: TRBV6-5; abundance: .; d_gene: TRBD2
CDR3nt: TGTGCCTGGAGTAATGGACAGGGTGTTGGGGGCCAGCATTTT; CDR3aa: CAWSNGQGVGGQHF; j_gene: TRBJ1-5; v_gene: TRBV30; abundance: .; d_gene: TRBD1
CDR3nt: TGTGCCAGCTCGCCCGGGCTACAGAGCGGGGATGAGCAGTTCTTC; CDR3aa: CASSPGLQSGDEQFF; j_gene: TRBJ2-1; v_gene: TRBV18; abundance: .; d_gene: TRBD2